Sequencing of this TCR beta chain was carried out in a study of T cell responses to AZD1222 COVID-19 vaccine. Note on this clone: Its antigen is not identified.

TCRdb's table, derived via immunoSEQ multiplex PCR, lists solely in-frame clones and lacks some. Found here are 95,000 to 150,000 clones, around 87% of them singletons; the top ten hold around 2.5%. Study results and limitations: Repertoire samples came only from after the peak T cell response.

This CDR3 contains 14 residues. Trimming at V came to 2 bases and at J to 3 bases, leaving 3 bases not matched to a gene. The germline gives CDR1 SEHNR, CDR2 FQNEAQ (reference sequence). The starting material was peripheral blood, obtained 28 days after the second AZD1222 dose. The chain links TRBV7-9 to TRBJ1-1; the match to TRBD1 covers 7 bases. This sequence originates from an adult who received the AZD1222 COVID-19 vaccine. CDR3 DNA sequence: TGTGCCAGCAGCTTAACAGGGGTGGACACTGAAGCTTTCTTT. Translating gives CASSLTGVDTEAFF.